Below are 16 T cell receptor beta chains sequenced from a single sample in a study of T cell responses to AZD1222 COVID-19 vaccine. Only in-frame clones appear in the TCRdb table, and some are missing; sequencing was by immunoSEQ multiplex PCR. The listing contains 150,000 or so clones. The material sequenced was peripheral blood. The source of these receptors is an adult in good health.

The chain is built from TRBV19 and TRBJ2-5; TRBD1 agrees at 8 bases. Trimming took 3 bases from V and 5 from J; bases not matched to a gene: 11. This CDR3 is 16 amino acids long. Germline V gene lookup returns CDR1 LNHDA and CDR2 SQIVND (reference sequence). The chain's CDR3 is CASSIWAGGRAETQYF. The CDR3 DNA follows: TGTGCCAGTAGTATTTGGGCAGGGGGCCGGGCGGAGACCCAGTACTTC.

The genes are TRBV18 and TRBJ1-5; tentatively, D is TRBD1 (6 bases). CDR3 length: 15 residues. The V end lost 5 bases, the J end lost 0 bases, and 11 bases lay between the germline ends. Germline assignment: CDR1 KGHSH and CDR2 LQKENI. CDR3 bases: TGTGCCAGCTCAACGGGACAATTTAGCAATCAGCCCCAGCATTTT. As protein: CASSTGQFSNQPQHF. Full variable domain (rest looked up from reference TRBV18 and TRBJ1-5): NAGVMQNPRHLVRRRGQEARLRCSPMKGHSHVYWYRQLPEEGLKFMVYLQKENIIDESGMPKERFSAEFPKEGPSILRIQQVVRGDSAAYFCASSTGQFSNQPQHFGDGTRLSIL.

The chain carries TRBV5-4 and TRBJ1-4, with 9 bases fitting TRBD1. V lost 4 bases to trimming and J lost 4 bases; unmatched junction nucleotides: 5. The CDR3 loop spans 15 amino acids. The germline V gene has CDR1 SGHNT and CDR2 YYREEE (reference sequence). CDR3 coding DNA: TGTGCCAGCAGCCCGACAGGGGGGGGTAATGAAAAACTGTTTTTT. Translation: CASSPTGGGNEKLFF.

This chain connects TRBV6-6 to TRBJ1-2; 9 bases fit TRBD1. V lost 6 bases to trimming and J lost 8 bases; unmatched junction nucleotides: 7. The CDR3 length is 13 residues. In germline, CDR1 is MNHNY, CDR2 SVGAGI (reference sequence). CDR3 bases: TGTGCCAGCAGGTCCGGGACAGGGACCGGCTACACCTTC. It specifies CASRSGTGTGYTF.

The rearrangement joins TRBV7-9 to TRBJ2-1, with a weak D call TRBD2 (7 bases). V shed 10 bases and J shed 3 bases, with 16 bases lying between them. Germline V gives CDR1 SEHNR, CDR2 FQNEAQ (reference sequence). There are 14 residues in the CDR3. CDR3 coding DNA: TGTGCCACCGAGGGGGGGACGTACTACAATGAGCAGTTCTTC. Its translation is CATEGGTYYNEQFF.

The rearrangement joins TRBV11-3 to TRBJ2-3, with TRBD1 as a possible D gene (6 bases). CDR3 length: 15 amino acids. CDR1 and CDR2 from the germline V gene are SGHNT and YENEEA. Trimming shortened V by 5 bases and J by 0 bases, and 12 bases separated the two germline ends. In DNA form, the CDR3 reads TGTGCCAGCAGCCCGCAGGGGCGGAGCACAGATACGCAGTATTTT. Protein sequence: CASSPQGRSTDTQYF.

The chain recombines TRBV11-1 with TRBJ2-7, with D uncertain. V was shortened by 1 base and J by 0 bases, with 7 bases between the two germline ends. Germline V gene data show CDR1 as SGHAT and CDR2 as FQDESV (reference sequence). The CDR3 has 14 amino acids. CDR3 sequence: CASSLVGASYEQYF. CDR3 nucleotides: TGTGCCAGCAGCTTAGTCGGAGCCTCCTACGAGCAGTACTTC.

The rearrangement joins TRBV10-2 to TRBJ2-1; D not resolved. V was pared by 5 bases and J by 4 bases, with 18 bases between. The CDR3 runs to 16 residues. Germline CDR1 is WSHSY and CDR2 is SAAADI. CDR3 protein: CASSKTLVPPYNEQFF. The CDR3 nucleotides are TGCGCCAGCAGTAAAACCCTAGTCCCCCCTTACAATGAGCAGTTCTTC.

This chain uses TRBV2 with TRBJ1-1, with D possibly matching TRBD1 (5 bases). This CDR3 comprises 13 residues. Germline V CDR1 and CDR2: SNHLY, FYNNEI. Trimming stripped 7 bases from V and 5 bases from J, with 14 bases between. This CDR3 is CASIRDSATEAFF. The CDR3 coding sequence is TGTGCCAGCATTCGGGACTCAGCTACTGAAGCTTTCTTT. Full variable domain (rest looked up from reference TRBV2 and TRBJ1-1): EPEVTQTPSHQVTQMGQEVILRCVPISNHLYFYWYRQILGQKVEFLVSFYNNEISEKSEIFDDQFSVERPDGSNFTLKIRSTKLEDSAMYFCASIRDSATEAFFGQGTRLTVV.

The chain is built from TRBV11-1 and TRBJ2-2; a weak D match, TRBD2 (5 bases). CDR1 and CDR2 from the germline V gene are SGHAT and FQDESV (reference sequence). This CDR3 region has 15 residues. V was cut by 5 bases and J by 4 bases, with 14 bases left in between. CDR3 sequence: CASSTYKGVTGELFF. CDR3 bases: TGTGCCAGCAGCACCTATAAGGGAGTCACCGGGGAGCTGTTTTTT.

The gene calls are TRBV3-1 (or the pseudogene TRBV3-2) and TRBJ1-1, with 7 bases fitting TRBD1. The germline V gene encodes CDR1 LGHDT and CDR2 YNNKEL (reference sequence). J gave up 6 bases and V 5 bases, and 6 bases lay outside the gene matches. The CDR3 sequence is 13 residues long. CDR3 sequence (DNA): TGTGCCAGCAGCACGGGACAGACCGCTGAAGCTTTCTTT. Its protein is CASSTGQTAEAFF.

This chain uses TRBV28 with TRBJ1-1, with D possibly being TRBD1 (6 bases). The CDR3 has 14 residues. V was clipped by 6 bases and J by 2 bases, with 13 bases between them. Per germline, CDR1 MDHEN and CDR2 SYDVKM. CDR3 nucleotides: TGTGCCAGCAGCTCAGGGGTTCCAAACACTGAAGCTTTCTTT. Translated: CASSSGVPNTEAFF.

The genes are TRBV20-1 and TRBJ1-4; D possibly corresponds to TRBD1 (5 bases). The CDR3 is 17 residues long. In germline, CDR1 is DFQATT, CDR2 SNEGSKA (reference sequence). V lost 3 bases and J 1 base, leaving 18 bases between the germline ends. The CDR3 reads CSASTGGGRRTNEKLFF. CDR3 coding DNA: TGCAGTGCTAGTACAGGTGGCGGACGTAGAACTAATGAAAAACTGTTTTTT.

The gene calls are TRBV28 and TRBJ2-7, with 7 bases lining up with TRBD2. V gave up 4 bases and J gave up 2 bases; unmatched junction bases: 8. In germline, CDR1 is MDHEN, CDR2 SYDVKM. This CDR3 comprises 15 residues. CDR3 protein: CASSSTSGLAYEQYF. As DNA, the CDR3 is TGTGCCAGCAGTTCCACTTCAGGACTAGCCTACGAGCAGTACTTC.

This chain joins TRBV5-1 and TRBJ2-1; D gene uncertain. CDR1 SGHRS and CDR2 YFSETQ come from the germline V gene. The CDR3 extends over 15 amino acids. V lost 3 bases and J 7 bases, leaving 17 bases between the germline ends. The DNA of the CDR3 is TGCGCCAGCAGCTCTCAGAGGTTTAATTTAAATGAGCAGTTCTTC. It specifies CASSSQRFNLNEQFF.

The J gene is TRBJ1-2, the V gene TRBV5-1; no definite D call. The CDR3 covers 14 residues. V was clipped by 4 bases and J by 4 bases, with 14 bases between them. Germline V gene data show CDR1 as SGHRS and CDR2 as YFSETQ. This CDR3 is CASSPQAEIYGYTF. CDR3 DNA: TGCGCCAGCAGCCCCCAGGCCGAGATCTATGGCTACACCTTC.